The rows below give T cell receptor beta chains drawn from one sample of a study of cytomegalovirus exposure and HLA in healthy donors. Assay used: immunoSEQ multiplex PCR; TCRdb lists only in-frame clones, some missing. Of some 200,000 clones listed, roughly 80% are singletons. Material: PBMCs. The source of these receptors is a man aged 40-49 years in good health and CMV-seronegative. CDR3s leave out the opening cysteine and the closing phenylalanine or tryptophan.

>TRBV30
AWRPSGQTQY
>TRBV30
AWSEGGSGNQPQH
>TRBV28
ASSPTLGTGHTEAF
>TRBV2
ASSEARQGLNTEAF
>TRBV5-5
ASSLDRGYEGYT
>TRBV19
ASSIVGDNAQY
>TRBV29-1
SVELFQGVQY
>TRBV6-5
ASSYSQRGNTEAF
>TRBV11-2
ASRSGPNTGELF
>TRBV5-1
ASSLGGQTSGELF
>TRBV5-1
ASRRPGTSGTGEQY
>TRBV7-9
ASRQTGNFAYEQY
>TRBV6-6
ASSHGAGGLEGYT
>TRBV11-2
ASSDLREAGELF
>TRBV9
ASSVRADTEAF
>TRBV4-3
ASSRSRFAGELF
>TRBV11-2
ASSPHIGGITEAF
>TRBV10-3
AISESGTGKF
>TRBV28
ASGLTTAGSTDTQY
>TRBV10-3
AISEWTDQETQY
>TRBV27
ASRLTGYTEAF
>TRBV30
AWVRGLAGAGEQY
>TRBV19
ASSPLAGGDNEQF
>TRBV9
ASSPPGSGGAPDTQY
>TRBV9
ASSLPRTGNTGELF
>TRBV7-3
ASSPDMEDTQY
>TRBV5-1
ASSLGGGQVNEQF
>TRBV19
ASSISGTVGAGELF
>TRBV6-1
ACRRGPERYEQY
>TRBV2
ASSDRTGVYEQY
>TRBV9
ASSVGGTVNQPQH
>TRBV28
ASTKGQPNTEAF
>TRBV27
ASSFRRGSHEQY
>TRBV2
ASSLEGQAYNEQF
>TRBV29-1
SVEDGQGLNTGELF
>TRBV10-3
AISGTATYEQY
>TRBV2
ASIGQAKEKLF
>TRBV14
ASSRQIAGPYGYT
>TRBV7-3
ASSPHTESYNEQF
>TRBV6-1
ASTPAGADNEQF
>TRBV7-9
ASSHTAFNQPQH
>TRBV5-4
ASSLIQTREAIQ
>TRBV6-5
ASSQGFNYGYT
>TRBV19
ASSPGTGGRSYEQY
>TRBV5-1
ASSPLGGRTNEQF
>TRBV7-3
ASSPNSGTGDGYT
>TRBV5-1
ASSLPGNEQF
>TRBV7-2
ASSSPTSGRRETQY